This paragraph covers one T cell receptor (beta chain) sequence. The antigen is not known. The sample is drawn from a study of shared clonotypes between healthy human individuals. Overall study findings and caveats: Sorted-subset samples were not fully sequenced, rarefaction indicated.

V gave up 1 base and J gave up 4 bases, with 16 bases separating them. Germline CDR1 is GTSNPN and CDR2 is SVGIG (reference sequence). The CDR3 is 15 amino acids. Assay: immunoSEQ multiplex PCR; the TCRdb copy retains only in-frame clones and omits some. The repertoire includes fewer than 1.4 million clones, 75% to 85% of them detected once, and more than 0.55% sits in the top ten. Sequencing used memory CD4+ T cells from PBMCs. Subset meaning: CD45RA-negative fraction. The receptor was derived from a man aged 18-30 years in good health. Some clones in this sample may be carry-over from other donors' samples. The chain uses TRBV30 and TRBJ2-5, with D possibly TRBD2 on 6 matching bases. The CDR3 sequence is CAWSESSGTRETQYF. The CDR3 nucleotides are TGTGCCTGGAGTGAAAGTTCCGGGACTCGAGAGACCCAGTACTTC.